Listed below are T cell receptor beta chains from one sample, sequenced in a study of lymphopenia after photon versus proton radiotherapy. Profiling relied on immunoSEQ multiplex PCR, and the TCRdb table lists in-frame clones only, not all of them. The sample shows approximately 150,000 clones, roughly nine tenths of them seen only once. The sample here was peripheral blood, taken from a patient treated with photon-based radiotherapy. Source of these receptors: a man aged 50 to 60 with gastric cancer. CDR3s leave out the opening cysteine and the closing phenylalanine or tryptophan. The order of the fields is V gene, J gene, CDR3 protein.

TRBV28	TRBJ2-6	ASKGIGTGANVLT
TRBV5-5	TRBJ2-1	ASSSILAGGRSEQF
TRBV27	TRBJ1-2	ASSFSGRVNPAGYGYT
TRBV27	TRBJ1-1	ASSTDRENTEAF
TRBV2	TRBJ1-3	ASSATGTGNTIY
TRBV15	TRBJ2-7	ATSGTYEQY
TRBV6-4	TRBJ2-1	ASSVTAVNEQF
TRBV9	TRBJ2-7	ASSGGLAGNEQY
TRBV28	TRBJ2-7	ASSFPDRGSYEQY
TRBV28	TRBJ1-3	ASSPSGTGDLSGNTIY
TRBV6-1	TRBJ1-5	ASSGTGVVHQPQH
TRBV19	TRBJ2-3	ASNGLAGRTDTQY
TRBV6-5	TRBJ1-1	ASSTGQMNTEAF
TRBV28	TRBJ1-2	ASNYREGRGYT
TRBV4-2	TRBJ1-5	ASSQENPDSDSNQPQH
TRBV7-9	TRBJ2-3	ASSPRGASGTDTQY
TRBV9	TRBJ1-1	ASSEGGGSSTEAF
TRBV9	TRBJ1-1	ASSVRGDRGTEAF
TRBV5-1	TRBJ2-7	ASSLNADEQY
TRBV27	TRBJ1-3	ATRSSGNTIY
TRBV7-8	TRBJ1-2	ASSPAGGANYGYT
TRBV7-9	TRBJ2-5	ASSLTAALQETQY
TRBV6-1	TRBJ2-7	ANGQGAYEQY
TRBV18	TRBJ1-3	ASSSQGASLGNTIY
TRBV28	TRBJ2-7	ATTYPRTGKTYEQY
TRBV12-5	TRBJ2-1	ASGSRGARSSYNEQF
TRBV2	TRBJ2-5	ASRLSTVPPETQY
TRBV7-6	TRBJ2-7	ASSFKGQGYEQY
TRBV28	TRBJ2-7	ASSSLAGVSYEQY
TRBV2	TRBJ1-2	ASSRDSYGYT
TRBV2	TRBJ2-2	ASSVQGTGELF
TRBV14	TRBJ2-2	ASSQPRLAGVTGELF
TRBV27	TRBJ2-3	ASSPRILADGADTQY
TRBV11-3	TRBJ2-4	ASSLGGPKNIQY
TRBV28	TRBJ2-7	ASSRTGPYEQY
TRBV7-9	TRBJ1-3	ASSLQGAGNTIY
TRBV5-1	TRBJ1-2	ASSLETFSYGYT
TRBV6-5	TRBJ2-7	ASRAGGTIHEQY
TRBV2	TRBJ2-5	ASSEGILETQY
TRBV11-3	TRBJ1-1	ASSSTRGPNTEAF
TRBV9	TRBJ1-1	ASSVDRGTEAF
TRBV5-6	TRBJ1-2	ASSRIGQFRGYGYT
TRBV5-4	TRBJ1-1	ASSRGSVNTEAF
TRBV7-9	TRBJ2-7	ASSTGLAGGPLYEQY
TRBV28	TRBJ2-3	ASSFEGASTDTQY
TRBV11-2	TRBJ2-2	ASSPSGVSAGELF
TRBV28	TRBJ2-1	ASSSSGRLYDEQF
TRBV28	TRBJ2-7	ASSSEGAGGIYEQY
TRBV19	TRBJ2-7	ASSIPGQGLGEQY
TRBV7-6	TRBJ2-5	ASSLNSAFQETQY
TRBV9	TRBJ2-5	ASSVTGREETQY